This TCR beta chain is drawn from a study of blood T cell repertoires in COVID-19. Study summary: COVID-19 samples from acute and convalescent phases originated in the United States, Italy and Spain. Nucleic acid was either cDNA or gDNA, and it came from T cells, B-cell-depleted T cells, or PBMCs.

Authors' methods: Estimates of nucleated cell counts were drawn from the amplification of reference gene primers. Assay: immunoSEQ multiplex PCR; the TCRdb copy retains only in-frame clones and omits some. Clone size and V and J calls were adopted from that table, with D and trimming inferred from the DNA. The repertoire holds some 15,000 clones, with 83% as singletons. V was clipped by 5 bases and J by 3 bases; unmatched bases: 1. The CDR3 has 13 residues. The germline V gene has CDR1 SEHNR and CDR2 FQNEAQ (reference sequence). The material sequenced was peripheral blood. This sequence was found in a woman aged 60-75 years with acute or convalescent COVID-19. V usage is TRBV7-9 and J usage is TRBJ1-3, with TRBD1 identical over 7 bases. This chain's CDR3 is CASSGTVGNTIYF. In DNA, the CDR3 is TGTGCCAGCAGCGGGACAGTTGGAAACACCATATATTTT.